These 14 T cell receptor beta chains were all obtained from the same sample, sequenced in a study of T cell responses to AZD1222 COVID-19 vaccine. Repertoires were generated with immunoSEQ multiplex PCR, while TCRdb's copy carries only in-frame clones and drops some. In the table there are roughly 70,000 clones, less than 85% of which are singletons. The input for sequencing was peripheral blood, taken on day 0 of MenACWY control vaccination. These receptors originate from an adult in good health.

V is TRBV10-1 and J is TRBJ1-1; no firm D call. Germline CDR1 and CDR2: WNHNN and SYGVQD (reference sequence). The length of the CDR3 is 13 residues. V shed 4 bases and J shed 1 base, with 7 bases lying between them. The DNA of the CDR3 is TGCGCCAGCAGTGTCGCCAGGAACACTGAAGCTTTCTTT. Its protein product is CASSVARNTEAFF.

The chain uses TRBV2 and TRBJ1-5; D gene unclear. Deletions cut 3 bases from V and 7 bases from J, with 7 bases between. CDR1 and CDR2 (germline): SNHLY, FYNNEI. The CDR3 runs 12 residues. CDR3 nucleotides: TGTGCCAGCAGTGAGGATAGCCAGCCCCAGCATTTT. Translating it yields CASSEDSQPQHF.

The J gene is TRBJ2-4, the V gene TRBV4-3, with 8 bases that match TRBD2. The germline V gene has CDR1 LGHNA and CDR2 YSLEER. The V gene end was trimmed by 4 bases and the J gene end by 0 bases; junction bases not matched to a gene: 8. The CDR3 loop spans 17 amino acids. CDR3 loop: CASSRGGGPLAKNIQYF. DNA of the CDR3: TGCGCCAGCAGCCGGGGCGGGGGGCCTTTAGCCAAAAACATTCAGTACTTC.

The rearrangement links TRBV2 to TRBJ1-4; D not certain. V gave up 2 bases and J gave up 8 bases, with 12 bases separating them. The length of the CDR3 is 14 residues. Germline values: CDR1 SNHLY, CDR2 FYNNEI. The CDR3 protein is CASSEMWDREKLFF. The CDR3 DNA reads TGTGCCAGCAGTGAAATGTGGGATCGGGAAAAACTGTTTTTT.

This clone was counted a few times. CDR3 nucleotide sequence: TGTGCCAGCAGCCAAGATCTCCGCCTGGCGGGGGGCTCTATTCACACAGATACGCAGTATTTT. This encodes CASSQDLRLAGGSIHTDTQYF. The chain employs TRBV4-2 and TRBJ2-3; TRBD2 matches 8 bases. V lost 0 bases, J lost 2 bases, and 19 bases stayed unmatched. This CDR3 has 21 residues. Germline lookup yields CDR1 LGHNA and CDR2 YNFKEQ.

This chain links TRBV15 with TRBJ2-1; tentative D call: TRBD1 (6 bases). This CDR3 has 13 residues. V was shortened by 0 bases and J by 10 bases, with 10 bases between the two germline ends. The germline V gene has CDR1 LNHNV and CDR2 YYDKDF (reference sequence). The CDR3 here is CATSRDYRAEQFF. DNA of the CDR3: TGTGCCACCAGCAGAGATTACAGGGCAGAGCAGTTCTTC.

This clone was seen only a few times. This chain joins TRBV5-8 and TRBJ1-5, with 12 bases that match TRBD1. With V trimmed by 0 bases and J by 7 bases, 11 bases remained unmatched. The CDR3 is made up of 18 amino acids. The germline CDR1 and CDR2 sequences are SGHTS and YDEGEE. The CDR3 is CASSLAGTGGFTGQPQHF. CDR3 DNA: TGTGCCAGCAGCTTGGCCGGGACAGGGGGCTTTACGGGACAGCCCCAGCATTTT.

The chain recombines TRBV19 with TRBJ2-4, with D perhaps TRBD1 (5 bases). The length of the CDR3 is 14 residues. Trimming took 5 bases from V and 2 from J, leaving 10 bases between them. Germline loops: CDR1 LNHDA, CDR2 SQIVND (reference sequence). The CDR3 DNA follows: TGTGCCAGTAGTGTCACAGGATCCAAAAACATTCAGTACTTC. Amino acid sequence: CASSVTGSKNIQYF.

The chain uses TRBV12-3 or TRBV12-4 and TRBJ2-1; D perhaps matches TRBD2 (6 bases). Trimming removed 7 bases at V and 9 bases at J, with 16 bases between. This CDR3 region has 13 residues. DNA for the CDR3: TGTGCCAGCACTCTTAACAGCGGGTCTGAGCAGTTCTTC. It translates to CASTLNSGSEQFF.

This clone was seen once. The chain combines TRBV6-5 with TRBJ1-2; TRBD1 matches 9 bases. Trimming took 8 bases from V and 8 from J; bases not matched to a gene: 6. The CDR3 contains 12 residues. The germline V gene encodes CDR1 MNHEY and CDR2 SVGAGI. CDR3: CASEQGARGYTF. The CDR3 DNA follows: TGTGCCAGCGAACAGGGGGCAAGAGGCTACACCTTC.

DNA of the CDR3: TGTGCCAGCAGCTTAGAGGGAAGGGGGGGAGGCTACACCTTC. It is translated as CASSLEGRGGGYTF. V gene TRBV7-9 combines with J gene TRBJ1-2, with a weak D call TRBD1 (6 bases). The CDR3 extends over 14 amino acids. Germline V gene sequence: CDR1 SEHNR, CDR2 FQNEAQ (reference sequence). V was cut by 1 base and J by 8 bases, with 14 bases left in between.

Here the CDR3 DNA reads TGTGCCAGCAGCCAAGGAGGAGGGATTAGTGAAAAACTGTTTTTT. It is translated as CASSQGGGISEKLFF. J is TRBJ1-4 and V is TRBV4-2; no definite D call. Trimming removed 1 base from V and 7 bases from J, with 13 bases in between. The germline V gene has CDR1 LGHNA and CDR2 YNFKEQ. This CDR3 comprises 15 residues.

The CDR3 nucleotides read TGTGCCAGCAGCTTCTCGGGGCGCTGGGGCACTGAAGCTTTCTTT. Its protein product is CASSFSGRWGTEAFF. The rearrangement joins TRBV7-9 to TRBJ1-1, with a weak D call TRBD1 (5 bases). V was cut by 3 bases and J by 4 bases, with 15 bases left in between. The CDR3 is 15 amino acids. Per the germline V gene, CDR1 is SEHNR and CDR2 is FQNEAQ (reference sequence).

This chain uses TRBV11-2 with TRBJ1-1, with D uncertain. The CDR3 loop spans 14 amino acids. Germline lookup yields CDR1 SGHAT and CDR2 FQNNGV. The V end was cut by 1 base, the J end by 5 bases, with 11 bases between. Written as DNA, the CDR3 is TGTGCCAGCAGCTTAGGCAAGGGAACGACTGAAGCTTTCTTT. Residues: CASSLGKGTTEAFF.